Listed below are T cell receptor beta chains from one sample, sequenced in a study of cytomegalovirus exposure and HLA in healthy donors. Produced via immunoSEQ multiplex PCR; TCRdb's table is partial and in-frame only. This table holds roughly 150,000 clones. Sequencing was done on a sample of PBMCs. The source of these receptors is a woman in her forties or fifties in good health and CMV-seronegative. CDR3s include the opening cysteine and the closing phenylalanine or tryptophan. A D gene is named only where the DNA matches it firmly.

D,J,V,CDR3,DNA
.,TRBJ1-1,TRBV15,CATSRFGGWAFF,TGTGCCACCAGCCGATTCGGGGGTTGGGCTTTCTTT
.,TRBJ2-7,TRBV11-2,CASSFLVAGDEQYF,TGTGCCAGCAGCTTTCTAGTTGCAGGGGACGAGCAGTACTTC
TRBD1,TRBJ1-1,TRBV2,CASSDRQGFLMDTEAFF,TGTGCCAGCAGCGACCGACAGGGCTTTCTTATGGACACTGAAGCTTTCTTT
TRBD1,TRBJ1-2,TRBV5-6,CASSSGQGDGYTF,TGTGCCAGCAGCTCGGGACAGGGTGATGGCTACACCTTC
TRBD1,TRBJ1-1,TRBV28,CASSRRNRGTEAFF,TGTGCCAGCAGTCGCCGGAACAGGGGAACTGAAGCTTTCTTT
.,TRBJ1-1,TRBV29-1,CSVETHPNTEAFF,TGCAGCGTTGAAACACACCCAAACACTGAAGCTTTCTTT
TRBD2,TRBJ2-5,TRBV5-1,CASSRWTSSETQYF,TGCGCCAGCAGCCGATGGACTAGCTCAGAGACCCAGTACTTC
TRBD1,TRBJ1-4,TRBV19,CASTNYRGAGEKLFF,TGTGCCAGCACAAATTACAGGGGGGCTGGTGAAAAACTGTTTTTT
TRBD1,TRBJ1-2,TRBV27,CASSFGQGEGGYTF,TGTGCCAGCAGTTTTGGACAGGGAGAAGGAGGCTACACCTTC
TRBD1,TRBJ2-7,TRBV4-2,CASSLGQGAVGYEQYF,TGTGCCAGCAGCCTGGGACAGGGGGCTGTTGGATACGAGCAGTACTTC
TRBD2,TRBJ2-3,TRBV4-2,CASSSGLAGGPTDTQYF,TGTGCCAGCAGCTCGGGACTAGCGGGGGGGCCTACAGATACGCAGTATTTT
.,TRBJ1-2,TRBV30,CAWSVEGYGYTF,TGTGCCTGGAGTGTAGAGGGTTATGGCTACACCTTC
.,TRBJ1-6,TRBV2,CASSGGQTRFALHF,TGTGCCAGCAGTGGAGGACAGACCCGATTTGCCCTCCACTTT
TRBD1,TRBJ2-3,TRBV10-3,CAISESLTGSRDTQYF,TGTGCCATCAGTGAGTCCCTGACAGGGAGCAGGGATACGCAGTATTTT
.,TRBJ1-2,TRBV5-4,CASRGWREERRGYTF,TGTGCCAGCAGGGGCTGGAGAGAAGAAAGGAGGGGCTACACCTTC
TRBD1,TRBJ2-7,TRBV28,CASSTPDRVAYEQYF,TGTGCCAGCAGTACCCCGGACAGGGTCGCCTACGAGCAGTACTTC
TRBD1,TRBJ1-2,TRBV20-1,CSARTGSIW,TGCAGTGCTCGGACAGGCTCGATCTGG
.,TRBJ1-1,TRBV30,CAWIPRVKNTEAFF,TGTGCCTGGATCCCCAGGGTTAAGAACACTGAAGCTTTCTTT
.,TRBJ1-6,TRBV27,CASSGDMSYNSPLHF,TGTGCCAGCAGTGGGGACATGTCCTATAATTCACCCCTCCACTTT
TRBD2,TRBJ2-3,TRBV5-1,CASSLREGGTDTQYF,TGCGCCAGCAGCCTTCGGGAGGGGGGCACAGATACGCAGTATTTT
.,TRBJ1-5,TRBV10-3,CAISEVQGNQPQHF,TGTGCCATCAGTGAAGTACAAGGCAATCAGCCCCAGCATTTT
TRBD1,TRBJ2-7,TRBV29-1,CSVEGTGFYEQYF,TGCAGCGTTGAGGGGACAGGGTTCTACGAGCAGTACTTC
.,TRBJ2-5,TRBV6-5,CASSYSMQGETQYF,TGTGCCAGCAGTTACTCTATGCAGGGAGAGACCCAGTACTTC
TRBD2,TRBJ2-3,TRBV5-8,CASSGLVGTDTQYF,TGTGCCAGCAGCGGACTAGTGGGCACAGATACGCAGTATTTT
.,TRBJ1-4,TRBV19,CATRTQSTTNEKLFF,TGTGCCACCCGGACACAGTCTACAACTAATGAAAAACTGTTTTTT
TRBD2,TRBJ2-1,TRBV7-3,CASSRTSGGDYNEQFF,TGTGCCAGCAGTCGGACTAGCGGGGGGGACTACAATGAGCAGTTCTTC
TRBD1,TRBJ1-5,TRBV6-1,CASSEWDRANQPQHF,TGTGCCAGCAGTGAATGGGACAGGGCTAATCAGCCCCAGCATTTT